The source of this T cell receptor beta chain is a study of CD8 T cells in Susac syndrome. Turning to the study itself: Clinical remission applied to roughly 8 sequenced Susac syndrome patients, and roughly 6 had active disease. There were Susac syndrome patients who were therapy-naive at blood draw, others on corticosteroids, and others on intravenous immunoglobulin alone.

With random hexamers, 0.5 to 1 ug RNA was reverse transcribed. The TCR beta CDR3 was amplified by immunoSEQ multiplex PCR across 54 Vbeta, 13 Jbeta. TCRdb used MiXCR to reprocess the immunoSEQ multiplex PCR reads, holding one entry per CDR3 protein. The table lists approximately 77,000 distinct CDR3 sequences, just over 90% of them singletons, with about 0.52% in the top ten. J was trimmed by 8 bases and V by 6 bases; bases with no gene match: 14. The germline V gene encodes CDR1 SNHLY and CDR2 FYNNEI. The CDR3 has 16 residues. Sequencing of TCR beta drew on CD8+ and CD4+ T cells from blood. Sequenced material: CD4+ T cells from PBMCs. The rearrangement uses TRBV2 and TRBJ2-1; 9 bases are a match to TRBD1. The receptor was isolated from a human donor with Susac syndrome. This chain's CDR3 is CASRSTGGRGTYEQFF. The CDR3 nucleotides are TGTGCCAGCAGAAGTACAGGGGGCAGAGGGACCTATGAGCAGTTCTTC.